The entry below gives a single TCR beta chain sequence along with its context. V was pared by 5 bases and J by 4 bases, with 4 bases of the junction left unmatched. The CDR3 is 13 residues long. The data derive from a study of blood T cell repertoires in COVID-19. Membership in each cohort depended on participant-reported clinical history. Two consecutive negative NP/OP PCR tests, clearance, or resolved symptoms defined Cohort 3 recovery. Sequenced by immunoSEQ multiplex PCR; TCRdb stores in-frame clones only, minus some. The table lists fewer than 350,000 clones, 85% of them singletons. Material: PBMCs or T cells enriched from blood (not recorded which). The clonotype originates from a woman aged 45-65 years who had recovered from COVID-19. The chain is built from TRBV12-3 or TRBV12-4 and TRBJ1-1, with TRBD1 matching 7 bases. The CDR3 region is CASSTGVGTEAFF. In nucleotides, the CDR3 is TGTGCCAGCAGTACAGGGGTCGGCACTGAAGCTTTCTTT.